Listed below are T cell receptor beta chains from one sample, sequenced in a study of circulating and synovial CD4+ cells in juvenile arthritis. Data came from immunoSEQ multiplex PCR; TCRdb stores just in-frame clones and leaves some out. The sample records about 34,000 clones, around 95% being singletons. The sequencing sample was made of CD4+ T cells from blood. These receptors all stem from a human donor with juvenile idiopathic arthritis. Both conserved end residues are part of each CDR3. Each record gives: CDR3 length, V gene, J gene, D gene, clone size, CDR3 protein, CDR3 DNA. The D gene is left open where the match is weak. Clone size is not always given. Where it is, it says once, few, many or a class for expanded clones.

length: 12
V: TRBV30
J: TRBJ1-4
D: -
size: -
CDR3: CAFSGKNEKLFF
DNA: TGTGCCTTCTCAGGGAAAAACGAAAAACTGTTTTTT

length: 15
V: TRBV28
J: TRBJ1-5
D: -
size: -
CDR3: CASSFLVGLRGPQHF
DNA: TGTGCCAGCTCGTTTCTGGTGGGACTTAGGGGGCCCCAGCATTTT

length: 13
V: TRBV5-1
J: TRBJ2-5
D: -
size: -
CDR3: CASSLLGQETQYF
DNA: TGCGCCAGCAGCTTGTTGGGGCAGGAGACCCAGTACTTC

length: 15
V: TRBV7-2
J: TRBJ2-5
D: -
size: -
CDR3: CASTTTGNREETQYF
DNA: TGTGCCAGCACCACGACCGGAAACAGGGAGGAGACCCAGTACTTC

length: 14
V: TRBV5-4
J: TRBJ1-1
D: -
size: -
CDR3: CASTQGSGDTEAFF
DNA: TGTGCCAGCACTCAGGGCAGCGGGGACACTGAAGCTTTCTTT

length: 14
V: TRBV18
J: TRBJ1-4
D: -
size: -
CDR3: CASSLGLQNEKLFF
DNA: TGTGCCAGCTCACTCGGACTGCAGAATGAAAAACTGTTTTTT

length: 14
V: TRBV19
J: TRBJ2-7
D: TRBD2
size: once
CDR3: CASSRSGDYYEQYF
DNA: TGTGCCAGTAGCCGTAGCGGGGATTACTACGAGCAGTACTTC

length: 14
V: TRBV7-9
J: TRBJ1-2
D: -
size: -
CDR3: CASSPGTLNYGYTF
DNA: TGTGCCAGCAGCCCCGGGACACTTAACTATGGCTACACCTTC

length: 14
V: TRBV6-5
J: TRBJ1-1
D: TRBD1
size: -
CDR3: CASKEGTGPLEAFF
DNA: TGTGCCAGCAAAGAAGGGACAGGGCCCCTTGAAGCTTTCTTT

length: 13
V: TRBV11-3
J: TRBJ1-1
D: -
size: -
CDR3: CASSLQQNTEAFF
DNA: TGTGCCAGCAGCCTACAGCAGAACACTGAAGCTTTCTTT

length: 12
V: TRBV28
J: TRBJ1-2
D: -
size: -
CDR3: CATTPRGYGYTF
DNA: TGTGCCACCACGCCGAGGGGGTATGGCTACACCTTC

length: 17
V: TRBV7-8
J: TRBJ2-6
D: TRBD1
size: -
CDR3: CASSTRDRGGGANVLTF
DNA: TGTGCCAGCAGCACCCGGGACAGGGGTGGTGGGGCCAACGTCCTGACTTTC

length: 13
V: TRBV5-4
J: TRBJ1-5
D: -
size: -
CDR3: CASSLENSGPQHF
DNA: TGTGCCAGCAGCTTGGAGAATTCGGGGCCCCAGCATTTT

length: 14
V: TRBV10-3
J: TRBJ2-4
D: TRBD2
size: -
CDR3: CATREAPSKNIQYF
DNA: TGTGCCACCCGGGAGGCCCCCTCCAAAAACATTCAGTACTTC

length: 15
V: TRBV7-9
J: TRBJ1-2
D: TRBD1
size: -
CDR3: CASSLSTGANYGYTF
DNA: TGTGCCAGCAGCTTATCTACAGGGGCTAACTATGGCTACACCTTC

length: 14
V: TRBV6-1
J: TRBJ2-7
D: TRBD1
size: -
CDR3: CASSAKGGTYEQYF
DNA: TGTGCCAGCAGCGCGAAAGGGGGCACGTACGAGCAGTACTTC

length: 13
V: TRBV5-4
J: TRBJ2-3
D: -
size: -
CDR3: CASSIPGTDTQYF
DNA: TGTGCCAGCAGCATCCCCGGCACAGATACGCAGTATTTT

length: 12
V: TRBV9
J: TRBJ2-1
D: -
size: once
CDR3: CASSGGLVEQFF
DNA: TGTGCCAGCAGCGGAGGGCTCGTTGAGCAGTTCTTC

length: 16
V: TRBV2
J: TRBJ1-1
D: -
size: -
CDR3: CASTSPGRAGGTEAFF
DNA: TGTGCCAGCACCTCTCCGGGGAGGGCCGGGGGCACTGAAGCTTTCTTT

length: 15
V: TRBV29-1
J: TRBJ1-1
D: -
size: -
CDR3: CSVERRGGGNTEAFF
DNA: TGCAGCGTTGAGAGGCGGGGTGGAGGGAACACTGAAGCTTTCTTT

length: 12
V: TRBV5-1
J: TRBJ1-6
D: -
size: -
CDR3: CASSPEGSPLHF
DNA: TGCGCCAGCAGCCCGGAGGGTTCACCCCTCCACTTT

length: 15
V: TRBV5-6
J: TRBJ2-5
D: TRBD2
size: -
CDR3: CASSFGPAGEETQYF
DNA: TGTGCCAGCAGCTTTGGTCCAGCGGGGGAAGAGACCCAGTACTTC

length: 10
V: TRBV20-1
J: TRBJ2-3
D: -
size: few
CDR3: CSAALYTQYF
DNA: TGCAGTGCAGCTCTTTATACGCAGTATTTT

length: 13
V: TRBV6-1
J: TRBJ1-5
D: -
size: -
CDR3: CASSETTGQPQHF
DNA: TGTGCCAGCAGTGAGACCACGGGTCAGCCCCAGCATTTT

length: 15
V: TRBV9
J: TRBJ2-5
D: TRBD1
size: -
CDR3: CASSVGQGARETQYF
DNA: TGTGCCAGCAGCGTTGGACAGGGGGCTCGGGAGACCCAGTACTTC

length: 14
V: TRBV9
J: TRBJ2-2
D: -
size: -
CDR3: CASSVEGSSGELFF
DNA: TGTGCCAGCAGCGTAGAAGGGAGTTCCGGGGAGCTGTTTTTT

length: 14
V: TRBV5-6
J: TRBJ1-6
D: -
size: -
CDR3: CASSLGRGVTPLHF
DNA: TGTGCCAGCAGCTTGGGCAGGGGAGTAACCCCCCTCCACTTT

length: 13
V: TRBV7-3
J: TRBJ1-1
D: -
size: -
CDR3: CASSLKTGGEAFF
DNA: TGTGCCAGCAGCTTAAAGACGGGTGGGGAAGCTTTCTTT

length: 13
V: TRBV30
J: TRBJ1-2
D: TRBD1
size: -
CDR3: CAWSKGQGEGYTF
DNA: TGTGCCTGGTCTAAGGGACAGGGAGAGGGCTACACCTTC

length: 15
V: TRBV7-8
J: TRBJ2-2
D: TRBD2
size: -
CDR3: CASSRTSGSTGELFF
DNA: TGTGCCAGCAGTCGGACTAGCGGGAGCACCGGGGAGCTGTTTTTT

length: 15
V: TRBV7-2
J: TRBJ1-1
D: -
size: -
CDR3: CASSLDWEWSTEAFF
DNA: TGTGCCAGCAGCTTAGATTGGGAGTGGAGCACTGAAGCTTTCTTT

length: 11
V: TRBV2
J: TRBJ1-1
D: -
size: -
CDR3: CASSANTEAFF
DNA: TGTGCCAGCAGTGCTAACACTGAAGCTTTCTTT

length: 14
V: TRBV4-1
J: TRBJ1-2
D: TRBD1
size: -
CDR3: CASSQPTGERGYTF
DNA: TGCGCCAGCAGCCAACCGACAGGGGAGCGAGGCTACACCTTC

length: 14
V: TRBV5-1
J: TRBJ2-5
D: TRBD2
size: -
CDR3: CASSQTSAEETQYF
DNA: TGCGCCAGCAGCCAGACTAGCGCGGAGGAGACCCAGTACTTC

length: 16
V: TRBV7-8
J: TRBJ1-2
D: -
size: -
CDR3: CASSLGDKRYPLGYTF
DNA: TGTGCCAGCAGCTTAGGGGACAAGAGGTACCCCCTTGGCTACACCTTC

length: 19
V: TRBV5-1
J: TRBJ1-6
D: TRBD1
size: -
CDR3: CASSLGRNRGFGYNSPLHF
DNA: TGCGCCAGCAGCTTGGGTAGGAACAGGGGATTCGGTTATAATTCCCCCCTCCACTTT

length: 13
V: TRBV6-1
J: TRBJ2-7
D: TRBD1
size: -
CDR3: CASSQGAGYEQYF
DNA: TGTGCCAGCTCACAGGGGGCTGGCTACGAGCAGTACTTC

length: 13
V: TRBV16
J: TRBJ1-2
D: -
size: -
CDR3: CASSQSRYYGYTF
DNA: TGTGCCAGCAGCCAATCCCGTTATTATGGCTACACCTTC

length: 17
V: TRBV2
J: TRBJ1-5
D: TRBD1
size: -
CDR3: CASSQKGTGKSNQPQHF
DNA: TGTGCCAGCAGCCAAAAAGGGACAGGCAAAAGCAATCAGCCCCAGCATTTT

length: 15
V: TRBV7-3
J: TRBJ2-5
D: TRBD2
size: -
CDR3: CASSLSGRPQETQYF
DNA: TGTGCCAGCAGCTTAAGCGGGAGGCCCCAAGAGACCCAGTACTTC

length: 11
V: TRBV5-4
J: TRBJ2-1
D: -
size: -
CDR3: CASSYQNEQFF
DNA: TGTGCCAGCAGCTATCAAAATGAGCAGTTCTTC

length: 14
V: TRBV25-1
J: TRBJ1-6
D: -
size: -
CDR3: CATQQPQGSSPLHF
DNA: TGTGCCACACAACAACCCCAGGGGTCTTCACCCCTCCACTTT

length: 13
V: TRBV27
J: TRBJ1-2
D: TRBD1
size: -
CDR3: CASSGGQNYGYTF
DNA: TGTGCCAGTTCCGGGGGACAGAACTATGGCTACACCTTC

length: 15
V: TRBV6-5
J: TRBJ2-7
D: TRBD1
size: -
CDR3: CASSYSRTGVGEQYF
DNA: TGTGCCAGCAGTTACTCGAGGACAGGGGTGGGGGAGCAGTACTTC

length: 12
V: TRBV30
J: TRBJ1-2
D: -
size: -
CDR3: CAWREDRHGYTF
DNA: TGTGCCTGGAGGGAAGACAGACATGGCTACACCTTC

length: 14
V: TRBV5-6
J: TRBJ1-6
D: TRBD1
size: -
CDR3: CASSSGQANSPLHF
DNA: TGTGCCAGCAGCTCGGGACAGGCTAATTCACCCCTCCACTTT

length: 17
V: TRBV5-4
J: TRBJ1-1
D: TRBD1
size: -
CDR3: CASSAITGTALNTEAFF
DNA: TGTGCCAGCAGCGCTATAACCGGGACAGCCTTGAACACTGAAGCTTTCTTT

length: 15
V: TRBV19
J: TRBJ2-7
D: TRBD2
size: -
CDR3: CASSSSGGNSYEQYF
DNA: TGTGCCAGTAGCAGTAGCGGGGGAAACTCCTACGAGCAGTACTTC

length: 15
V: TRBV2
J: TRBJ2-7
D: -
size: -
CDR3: CASSGEDRPPYEQYF
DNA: TGTGCCAGCAGTGGGGAGGACAGGCCCCCCTACGAGCAGTACTTC

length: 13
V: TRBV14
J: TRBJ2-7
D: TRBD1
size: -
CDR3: CASSPGQVYEQYF
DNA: TGTGCCAGCAGCCCAGGACAGGTCTACGAGCAGTACTTC

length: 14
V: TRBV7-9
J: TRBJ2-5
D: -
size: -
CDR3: CASSFLGTQETQYF
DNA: TGTGCCAGCAGCTTTCTTGGGACTCAAGAGACCCAGTACTTC

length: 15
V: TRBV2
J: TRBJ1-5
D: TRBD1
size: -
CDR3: CASSRDRGRGQPQHF
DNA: TGTGCCAGCAGCCGAGACAGGGGGCGTGGGCAGCCCCAGCATTTT